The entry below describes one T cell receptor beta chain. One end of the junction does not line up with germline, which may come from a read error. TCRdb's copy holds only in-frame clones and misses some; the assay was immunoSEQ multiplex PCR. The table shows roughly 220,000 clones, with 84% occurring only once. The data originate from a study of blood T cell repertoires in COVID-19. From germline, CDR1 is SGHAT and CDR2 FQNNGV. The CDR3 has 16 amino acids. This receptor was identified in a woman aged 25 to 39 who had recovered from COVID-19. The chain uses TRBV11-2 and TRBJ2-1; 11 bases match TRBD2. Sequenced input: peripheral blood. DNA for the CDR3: TGTGCCAGCAGCCCATTAGCGGGAGGGCCCTACTATGAGCAGTTCTTC. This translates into CASSPLAGGPYYEQFF.